This T cell receptor beta chain was found in a study of shared clonotypes between healthy human individuals. Study overall: The people who gave samples were a couple of women and a few men aged 18 to 49.

The germline CDR1 and CDR2 sequences are SNHLY and FYNNEI. This CDR3 spans 15 amino acids. Trimming at V came to 2 bases and at J to 4 bases, leaving 5 bases not matched to a gene. Libraries were prepared by immunoSEQ multiplex PCR; TCRdb keeps only in-frame clonotypes and omits some of them. The table shows 900,000 to 1,200,000 clones, with approximately 80% occurring only once. The chain recombines TRBV2 with TRBJ2-7, with 10 bases fitting TRBD2. The clonotype comes from a man aged 18 to 29 in good health. Some clones in this sample may be carry-over from other donors' samples. Sequencing input: memory CD4+ T cells from PBMCs. Subset of the sample: CD45RA-negative fraction. The CDR3 here is CASSERSGGGYEQYF. CDR3 nucleotide sequence: TGTGCCAGCAGTGAAAGGAGCGGGGGGGGATACGAGCAGTACTTC.